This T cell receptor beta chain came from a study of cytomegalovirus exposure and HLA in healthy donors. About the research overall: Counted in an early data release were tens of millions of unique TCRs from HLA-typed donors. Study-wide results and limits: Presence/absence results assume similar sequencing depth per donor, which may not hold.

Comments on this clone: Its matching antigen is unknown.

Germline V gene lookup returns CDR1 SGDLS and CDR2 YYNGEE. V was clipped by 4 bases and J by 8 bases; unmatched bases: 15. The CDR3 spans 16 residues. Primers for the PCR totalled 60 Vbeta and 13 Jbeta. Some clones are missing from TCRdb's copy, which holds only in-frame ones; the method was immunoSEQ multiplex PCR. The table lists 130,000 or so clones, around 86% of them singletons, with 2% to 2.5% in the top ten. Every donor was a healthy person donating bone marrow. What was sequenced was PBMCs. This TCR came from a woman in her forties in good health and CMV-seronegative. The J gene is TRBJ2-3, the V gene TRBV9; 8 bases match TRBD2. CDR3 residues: CASSTRGSGITLTQYF. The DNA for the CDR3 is TGTGCCAGCAGCACCCGGGGTAGCGGGATTACCCTTACGCAGTATTTT.